Below, 24 T cell receptor beta chains from the same sample are listed, as sequenced in a study of T cells after yellow fever vaccination. TCRdb itself ran the 5' RACE reads through MiXCR, one entry per CDR3 protein. The sample carries approximately 30,000 distinct CDR3 sequences, 3.5% to 5% recorded once. The sample in question was CD8+ T cells sorted from PBMCs, obtained 5 days after the yellow fever booster vaccination. The receptors stem from a man aged 25 to 40 who received the YFV17D yellow fever vaccine.

This clonotype was seen many times. The chain couples TRBV21-1 to TRBJ2-7; the DNA was not used to check the table's D call, TRBD1. TRBV21-1 is flagged as a pseudogene. CDR3 size: 16 residues. CDR3 protein: CASSKSPGASPYEQYF. In DNA, the CDR3 is TGTGCCAGCAGCAAATCCCCCGGTGCCAGCCCCTACGAGCAGTACTTC.

Remarks on this clonotype: This may stem from a read error, because a much larger clone lies one nucleotide away. The chain carries TRBV25-1 and TRBJ1-3; D not resolved. Trimming cost V 6 bases and J 9 bases, with 12 bases left between them. The germline CDR1 and CDR2 sequences are MGHDK and SYGVNS. This CDR3 spans 12 amino acids. The CDR3 bases are TGTGCCAGCAGCCCGTCAGAAAGCACCATATATTTT. Protein product: CASSPSESTIYF.

This clonotype was found many times. The chain carries TRBV9 and TRBJ2-7, with a tentative D call TRBD2 (6 bases). The V and J ends lost 0 bases and 3 bases respectively, with 10 bases between them. Germline V gives CDR1 SGDLS, CDR2 YYNGEE. The CDR3 loop spans 14 amino acids. This CDR3 reads CASSVASVDYEQYF. In nucleotides, the CDR3 is TGTGCCAGCAGCGTAGCTAGCGTAGACTACGAGCAGTACTTC.

The table lists this clonotype with many counts. The chain couples TRBV25-1 to TRBJ2-7, with a weak D call TRBD1 (5 bases). The germline V gene has CDR1 MGHDK and CDR2 SYGVNS. With 4 bases removed from V and 7 bases from J, the gap between germline ends came to 8 bases. The CDR3 consists of 11 residues. Here the CDR3 reads CASSVRAEQYF. In DNA, the CDR3 is TGTGCCAGCAGTGTCAGGGCGGAGCAGTACTTC.

This clonotype was recorded at least ten times. The chain is built from TRBV20-1 and TRBJ2-1, with TRBD2 matching 9 bases. The CDR3 is 14 residues long. The junction had 8 bases not matched to a gene; V was cut back by 3 bases and J by 8 bases. Germline V gene data show CDR1 as DFQATT and CDR2 as SNEGSKA (reference sequence). This CDR3 is CSARGTSHSYEQFF. The CDR3 DNA follows: TGCAGTGCTAGGGGGACTAGCCATTCTTATGAGCAGTTCTTC.

This clonotype showed up many times. The rearrangement uses TRBV20-1 and TRBJ2-1; 7 bases agree with TRBD2. V was clipped by 7 bases and J by 9 bases; unmatched bases: 6. The CDR3 covers 11 residues. The germline V gene encodes CDR1 DFQATT and CDR2 SNEGSKA (reference sequence). The CDR3 sequence: CSGGEGSEQFF. CDR3 nucleotides: TGCAGTGGGGGGGAGGGGTCTGAGCAGTTCTTC.

Ten or more counts support this clonotype. CDR3: CASSQAPLYEQYF. In DNA form, the CDR3 reads TGCGCCAGCAGCCAAGCCCCCCTTTACGAGCAGTACTTC. V and J are TRBV4-3 and TRBJ2-7; D not resolved. Germline V gene data show CDR1 as LGHNA and CDR2 as YSLEER. The V and J ends lost 1 base and 4 bases respectively, with 8 bases between them. The CDR3 loop spans 13 amino acids.

This clonotype showed up many times. The chain has TRBV6-5 and TRBJ2-1; 10 nucleotides align to TRBD1. The CDR3 has 18 residues. Germline V lookup: CDR1 MNHEY, CDR2 SVGAGI. V shed 4 bases, J shed 4 bases, and the junction held 13 bases outside the gene matches. CDR3 DNA sequence: TGTGCCAGCAGTTCCCCGAGGGACAGGGGTTTCGGGTACAATGAGCAGTTCTTC. Translated, it gives CASSSPRDRGFGYNEQFF.

This clonotype was recorded many times. The chain is built from TRBV28 and TRBJ2-3; 14 bases agree with TRBD2. The ends lost 6 bases at V and 3 bases at J; junction bases unmatched: 11. Germline V gene data show CDR1 as MDHEN and CDR2 as SYDVKM. CDR3 length equals 18 residues. As DNA, the CDR3 is TGTGCCAGCAGCCCGCTAGGGGGACTAGCGGGAGTAACAGATACGCAGTATTTT. This codes for CASSPLGGLAGVTDTQYF.

This clonotype has at least ten counts. This chain links TRBV9 with TRBJ2-5, with no clear D. CDR1 and CDR2 (germline): SGDLS, YYNGEE. This CDR3 has 14 residues. Trimming pared 0 bases from V and 1 base from J, leaving 7 bases between. CDR3 nucleotide sequence: TGTGCCAGCAGCGTAGGACGTATCCAAGAGACCCAGTACTTC. It specifies CASSVGRIQETQYF.

This clonotype was seen at least ten times. This chain joins TRBV5-6 and TRBJ2-2; no firm D call. Germline CDR1 is SGHDT and CDR2 is YYEEEE. V was shortened by 0 bases and J by 0 bases, with 6 bases between the two germline ends. The CDR3 sequence is 15 residues long. Here the CDR3 reads CASSLDSTNTGELFF. The CDR3 DNA follows: TGTGCCAGCAGCTTGGACAGCACGAACACCGGGGAGCTGTTTTTT. The entire variable domain, with the rest obtained from reference TRBV5-6 and TRBJ2-2, is as follows: DAGVTQSPTHLIKTRGQQVTLRCSPKSGHDTVSWYQQALGQGPQFIFQYYEEEERQRGNFPDRFSGHQFPNYSSELNVNALLLGDSALYLCASSLDSTNTGELFFGEGSRLTVL.

This clonotype was seen many times. The chain recombines TRBV29-1 with TRBJ2-6; D is perhaps TRBD2 (5 bases). The V and J ends lost 2 bases and 0 bases respectively, with 8 bases between them. The length of the CDR3 is 15 residues. Germline V lookup: CDR1 SQVTM, CDR2 ANQGSEA. The CDR3: CSVERGISGANVLTF. As DNA, the CDR3 is TGCAGCGTTGAACGGGGAATCTCTGGGGCCAACGTCCTGACTTTC. Together with reference TRBV29-1 and TRBJ2-6, the CDR3 gives the full variable domain: SAVISQKPSRDICQRGTSLTIQCQVDSQVTMMFWYRQQPGQSLTLIATANQGSEATYESGFVIDKFPISRPNLTFSTLTVSNMSPEDSSIYLCSVERGISGANVLTFGAGSRLTVL.

In this sample, this clonotype turned up many times. The chain is built from TRBV27 and TRBJ2-5; TRBD1 matches 10 bases. The CDR3 runs to 15 residues. Germline values: CDR1 MNHEY, CDR2 SMNVEV (reference sequence). V gave up 6 bases and J gave up 5 bases; unmatched junction bases: 9. CDR3 loop: CASSAGTGASETQYF. CDR3 in DNA: TGTGCCAGCAGCGCCGGGACAGGGGCGTCGGAGACCCAGTACTTC.

The DNA of the CDR3 is TGCAGCGTGGACCAGGGGGCAGGAGTTAACACCGGGGAGCTGTTTTTT. Translated: CSVDQGAGVNTGELFF. The V gene is TRBV29-1, the J gene TRBJ2-2; 8 bases agree with TRBD1. With 6 bases clipped from V and 2 bases from J, the junction kept 11 bases outside the gene matches. The germline CDR1 and CDR2 sequences are SQVTM and ANQGSEA. This CDR3 is built from 16 residues.

This clonotype has a count of ten or more. The chain carries TRBV27 and TRBJ2-7; tentative D call: TRBD1 (5 bases). Trimming shortened V by 2 bases and J by 6 bases, and 14 bases separated the two germline ends. Germline CDR1 MNHEY, CDR2 SMNVEV (reference sequence). There are 14 residues in the CDR3. The CDR3, as DNA: TGTGCCAGCAGTTTAGGTGGCAGGGTGAGCGAGCAGTACTTC. Its protein is CASSLGGRVSEQYF.

This clonotype was counted at least ten times. The chain combines TRBV5-1 with TRBJ2-7; D unclear. V lost 3 bases and J 3 bases, leaving 10 bases between the germline ends. There are 13 residues in the CDR3. Germline V lookup: CDR1 SGHRS, CDR2 YFSETQ. The CDR3 nucleotides read TGCGCCAGCAGCTCGGAGACACGCTACGAGCAGTACTTC. This encodes CASSSETRYEQYF.

There are many counts of this clonotype. V and J are TRBV12-3 or TRBV12-4 and TRBJ2-7; TRBD1 aligns across 9 bases. Trimming took 7 bases from V and 5 from J; bases not matched to a gene: 12. The CDR3 runs 15 residues. The CDR3 region is CASTNRNRGRDEQYF. CDR3 DNA: TGTGCCAGCACTAACCGAAACAGGGGGCGCGACGAGCAGTACTTC.

This clonotype was counted many times. The chain joins TRBV5-4 to TRBJ2-4, with D perhaps matching TRBD2 (6 bases). Germline CDR1 and CDR2: SGHNT and YYREEE (reference sequence). Trimming took off 4 bases at V and 0 bases at J, with 14 bases between the two ends. The CDR3 contains 16 residues. CDR3: CASSPGTPLAKNIQYF. CDR3 coding DNA: TGTGCCAGCAGCCCGGGGACTCCTTTAGCCAAAAACATTCAGTACTTC.

This clonotype was counted at least ten times. The V gene is TRBV9, the J gene TRBJ1-5; 9 bases match TRBD1. Germline V CDR1 and CDR2: SGDLS, YYNGEE. The CDR3 spans 15 residues. V shed 4 bases and J 6 bases; nucleotides not matched to a gene: 8. CDR3 loop: CASSPWTGEGQPQHF. The CDR3 nucleotides read TGTGCCAGCAGCCCCTGGACAGGGGAAGGTCAGCCCCAGCATTTT.

In its sample, this clonotype was seen a few times. At one boundary the junction diverges from the germline segment, which might be a read error. In DNA form, the CDR3 reads TGCTGTGCTAGTGGGCTAGCGGGAGACCAGGGTATGTCCTACAATGAGCAGTTCTTC. Its protein is CCASGLAGDQGMSYNEQFF. The V and J genes are TRBV20-1 and TRBJ2-1; 10 bases line up with TRBD2. Germline CDR1 and CDR2: DFQATT and SNEGSKA (reference sequence). This CDR3 has 19 residues.

This clonotype was observed at least ten times. J is TRBJ1-2 and V is TRBV12-5; D might be TRBD1 (5 bases). In germline, CDR1 is LGHNT, CDR2 FRNRAP. The CDR3 has 16 amino acids. V was clipped by 3 bases and J by 0 bases, with 14 bases between them. DNA of the CDR3: TGTGCTAGTGGTTTTGAGGACGACAGCCCTAACTATGGCTACACCTTC. The encoded protein is CASGFEDDSPNYGYTF.

This clonotype was counted at least ten times. This chain links TRBV7-2 with TRBJ2-1; D not resolved. CDR3 size: 16 residues. V was clipped by 5 bases and J by 1 base, with 15 bases between them. The germline CDR1 and CDR2 sequences are SGHTA and FQGNSA. The CDR3 coding sequence is TGTGCCAGCAGCCCTCTTTCTGGAGTGTCCTACAATGAGCAGTTCTTC. It encodes CASSPLSGVSYNEQFF.

At least ten counts were recorded for this clonotype. The V call is TRBV9, the J call TRBJ2-7, with D perhaps TRBD2 (5 bases). The CDR3 runs 14 residues. Trimming shortened V by 0 bases and J by 1 base, and 8 bases separated the two germline ends. From germline, CDR1 is SGDLS and CDR2 YYNGEE. The CDR3 DNA sequence: TGTGCCAGCAGCGTAGGAGGGAGTTCCTACGAGCAGTACTTC. Translated, it gives CASSVGGSSYEQYF.

This clonotype was seen ten or more times. The CDR3 spells CASGFFSSGANVLTF. The CDR3 nucleotides are TGTGCCAGCGGCTTTTTCTCCTCTGGGGCCAACGTCCTGACTTTC. The chain carries TRBV12-3 or TRBV12-4 and TRBJ2-6, with unresolved D. The germline V and J ends were trimmed by 8 bases and 0 bases, with 11 bases remaining between them. The CDR3 runs 15 residues.